The present T cell receptor beta chain was sequenced within a study of beta chain features in type 1 diabetes (dated by TCRdb to the late 2010s). For context, the study as a whole: No differences in mean age, gender distribution, total cell number or subset yield were found between patients and healthy donors. The study compared TCRB repertoires of sorted circulating CD4+ T cell subsets between recently diagnosed type 1 diabetes patients and matched healthy donors. A total of some 110 million sorted cells were examined across all samples, and a strong correlation was observed between cell number per subset and RNA yield. Whereas all 30 or so donors provided naive and central memory subsets, regulatory and stem cell-like memory subsets were isolated from just 8 patients and roughly 8 healthy donors.

The entire isolated RNA was reverse transcribed using the High Capacity cDNA Reverse Transcription Kit, and thus expressed TCRB transcripts were sequenced. Naive, central memory and regulatory T cell samples underwent deep immunoSEQ sequencing, averaging around 3.7 million total reads per sample. After sorted cells were lysed in RLT buffer, RNA was extracted with DNase-treated RNeasy Micro or Mini kits, with the choice depending on cell number. Each cell subset was processed separately to prevent cross-contamination, with patient and healthy donor samples processed together. The immunoSEQ multiplex PCR was used to amplify TCRB sequences from cDNA, yielding 87-bp fragments that span the CDR3 region. Amplicons were sequenced on the Illumina HiSeq platform. The study's processing was this. PCR bias was computationally corrected using synthetic template baselines, reads within Hamming distance 2 were collapsed, and singletons that could not be merged were discarded. Reads were aligned to IMGT to assign V, D and J genes, CDR3 length, and insertions or deletions at six rearrangement sites. Within each subset, clonotype counts were normalized to sorted cell number, and only after that were true diversity and Gini coefficients computed with the tcR R package. The overlap coefficient, calculated on TCRB nucleotide sequences, was used to quantify repertoire sharing. As a proxy for the pre-selection repertoire, out-of-frame TCRB sequences from naive cells were analyzed. Entries here come from immuneACCESS through TCRdb and include only in-frame sequences with V and J called. Some clones fail to appear in such tables; in the studies checked, an unresolved V gene covers under half of the shortfall, and the cause of the remainder is unknown. V and J calls and clone size are as listed in that table; D and trimming were resolved from the DNA. The sample table holds about 370,000 clones, of which roughly 16% were seen once. Of the sample, approximately 0.02% falls within the top ten clones.

This clone was seen a handful of times. There is no known antigen for this receptor. The junction does not match germline at one end; this may be a read error. The investigation overall reported the following: Only small numbers of individuals were included in the HLA sub-analyses, which left unresolved whether HLA type had any influence on TCRB rearrangement. In all four CD4+ subsets, TCRB CDR3 length was moderately but significantly shorter in type 1 diabetes patients. At VDJ recombination sites, patients with type 1 diabetes made fewer insertions and deleted more nucleotides, a pattern implying thymic rearrangement abnormalities. Because cDNA rather than genomic DNA was sequenced, highly expressing activated cells could have been over-represented, although no difference in activation and CD3 levels was found between groups. PCR might favor shorter templates, but patient and control samples were amplified and corrected together, so any skew would affect both groups equally. The naive, central memory and regulatory TCRB repertoires appeared to resemble one another more closely among patients than among healthy donors.

Each donor gave one peripheral blood draw, averaging approximately 110 mL, which was collected into heparinised tubes. Naive, central memory, regulatory and stem cell-like memory CD4+ T cells were sorted on a BD FACSAria II using a panel including CD45RO, CCR7, CD25, CD127, CD95 and CD27. All sorted populations exceeded 95% purity. PBMCs were isolated right away by Lymphoprep density gradient centrifugation and were stained directly, without culture. To minimize batch effects, samples were stained and sorted in pairs, one healthy donor with one patient per experiment. Specimen: naive CD4+ T cells from blood. Reading the label with the study, this specimen's cell subset or site is: true naive CD4+ T cells. The clonotype originates from a woman younger than 30 in good health.

The CDR3: CATSRDVLGYHEQFF. The DNA sequence is as follows: TGTGCCACCAGCAGAGATGTCCTGGGCTACCATGAGCAGTTCTTC. Recombination connected TRBV15 to TRBJ2-1, with no confidently assigned D gene. Per the germline V gene (reference sequence), LNHNV is the CDR1 and YYDKDF is the CDR2. The CDR3 spans 15 residues, from the cysteine through the phenylalanine. This entry keeps only the CDR3 DNA: 45 bases, framed from base 1. Supplemented by the reference TRBV15 and TRBJ2-1 proteins around the CDR3, the complete variable domain is DAMVIQNPRYQVTQFGKPVTLSCSQTLNHNVMYWYQQKSSQAPKLLFHYYDKDFNNEADTPDNFQSRRPNTSFCFLDIRSPGLGDTAMYLCATSRDVLGYHEQFFGPGTRLTVL.